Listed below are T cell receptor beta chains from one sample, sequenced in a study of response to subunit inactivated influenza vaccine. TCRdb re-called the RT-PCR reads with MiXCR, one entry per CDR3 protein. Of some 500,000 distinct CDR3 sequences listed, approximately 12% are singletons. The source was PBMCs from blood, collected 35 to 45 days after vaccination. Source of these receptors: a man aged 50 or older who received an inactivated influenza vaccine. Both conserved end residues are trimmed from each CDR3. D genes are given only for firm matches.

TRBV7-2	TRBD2	ASSLEGGSAYEQY
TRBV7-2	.	ASSLGVGPRETQY
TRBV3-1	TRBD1	ASSLSGTGRNEQY
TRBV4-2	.	ASSQDGHTYEQY
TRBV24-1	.	ATSDVTGYLTDTQY
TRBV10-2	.	ASSQTGLYEQY
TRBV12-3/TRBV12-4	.	ATGVSGYEQY
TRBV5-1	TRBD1	ASSKDRASTDTQY
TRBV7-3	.	ASSSLPGNEQF
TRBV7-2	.	ASSSAGGSNQPQH
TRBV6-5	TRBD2	ASSWTSETDTQY
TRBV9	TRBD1	ASSVVGTGRVDTEAF
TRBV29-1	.	SVRDLRAAEQY
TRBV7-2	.	ASSLDGQGFAQY
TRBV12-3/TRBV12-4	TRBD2	ASSFLGLAGSYNEQF
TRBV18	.	ASSKGQDYGYT
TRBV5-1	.	ASSPQGPLSYGYT
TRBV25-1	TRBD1	ASSEPGQGIFYGYT
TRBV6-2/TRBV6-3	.	ASSYSWTVSNQPQH
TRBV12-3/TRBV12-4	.	ASTTGARNIQY
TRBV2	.	ASSEAAQPQH
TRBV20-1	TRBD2	SARDGGVNTGELF
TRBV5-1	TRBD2	ASSLGLAATKSYEQY
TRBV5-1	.	ASSQGGRNQPQH
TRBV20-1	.	SALPKGGGNDGYT
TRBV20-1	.	SAQAGSYNEQF
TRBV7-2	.	ASSFADSTEQY
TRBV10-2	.	ASRNTNEYNEQF